A single sample gave rise to the 5 T cell receptor delta chains below, sequenced in a study of Vδ1+ human thymocytes. Overall study findings and caveats: Highly polyclonal TRG and TRD repertoires with Gaussian CDR3 length distributions appeared in thymus.

These receptors' antigens are unknown. Extracted RNA was reverse transcribed into cDNA. Pooled V-gene forward primers with one constant-region reverse primer generated the CDR3 amplicons by multiplex PCR. TCRdb re-called the multiplex PCR reads using CATT. The table has some 19,000 delta-chain clones, approximately 8.8% seen once. Input material: Vdelta1+ gamma-delta thymocytes from the thymus. Subset denoted: FACS-sorted CD3+ TCRalphabeta- TCRVdelta1+ TCRVdelta2- thymocytes. These receptors were taken from a child less than two years old who had congenital heart surgery.

The chain is built from TRDV1 and TRDJ1; TRDD3 matches at 8 bases. Trimming took 6 bases from V and 5 from J; bases not matched to a gene: 11. The CDR3 runs to 15 residues. Germline CDR1 and CDR2: TSWWSYY and QGS. The CDR3 DNA is TGTGCTCTTGGTCCTCACCTTGGGGGGATAGATAAACTCATCTTT. Residues: CALGPHLGGIDKLIF.

By proportion, this clone is medium-sized. The junction does not match germline at one end; this may be a read error. The V call is TRDV2, the J call TRDJ1; maybe TRDD3 (6 bases). This CDR3 has 15 residues. Germline CDR1 GEAIGNYY, CDR2 EKD. The chain's CDR3 is CACVTCGGNTDKLIF. In DNA, the CDR3 is TGTGCCTGTGTCACCTGCGGGGGGAACACCGATAAACTCATCTTT.

V and J are TRDV1 and TRDJ1; TRDD3 matches at 8 bases. CDR1 TSWWSYY and CDR2 QGS come from the germline V gene. CDR3 length: 22 amino acids. The V segment lost 0 bases and the J segment 0 bases; nucleotides outside the gene matches: 21. CDR3 sequence reads: CALGELSSVLGAVKGYTDKLIF. The CDR3 region has the DNA TGTGCTCTTGGGGAACTATCATCTGTACTGGGGGCCGTAAAGGGTTACACCGATAAACTCATCTTT.

Although no V gene was called, TRDJ1 is the J gene; TRDD3 is taken as the D call from the table, unchecked against the DNA. The CDR3 sequence is 23 residues long. In DNA, the CDR3 is TGTGCTCTTGGGGAACTAGTCCCCCTTCCTACGGCGATACTGGGGGCCCGCACCGATAAACTCATCTTT. It specifies CALGELVPLPTAILGARTDKLIF.

The chain recombines TRDV1 with TRDJ1, with TRDD3 matching over 8 bases. No J gene was available from TCRdb, and it was assigned here by a germline match of the DNA. V shed 0 bases, J shed 0 bases, and the junction held 9 bases outside the gene matches. The CDR3 has 18 amino acids. The germline CDR1 and CDR2 sequences are TSWWSYY and QGS. The CDR3 loop reads CALGELDWGPRYTDKLIF. The CDR3 bases are TGTGCTCTTGGGGAACTAGACTGGGGGCCCCGGTACACCGATAAACTCATCTTT.